The sequence of this T cell receptor (beta chain) was determined in a study of PD-1 blockade in classical Hodgkin lymphoma. Every patient had relapsed following autologous stem cell transplantation, and cohorts differed in brentuximab vedotin exposure. About this clone itself: At the DNA level, this CDR3 is encoded by other sequences in the same sample as well.

Clones were sequenced by immunoSEQ multiplex PCR, and TCRdb holds only the in-frame ones, with some missing. Here the sample spans 40,000 or so clones, 76% being singletons. This sample comprised peripheral blood mononuclear cells (PBMCs), obtained at baseline. This receptor was taken from a human donor with classical Hodgkin lymphoma.

The CDR3 reads CASSQDRNTEAFF. Here the CDR3 DNA reads TGCGCCAGCAGCCAAGATAGGAACACTGAAGCTTTCTTT. The chain employs TRBV4-3 and TRBJ1-1; D is unresolved. Germline V gives CDR1 LGHNA, CDR2 YSLEER. There are 13 residues in the CDR3. V lost 0 bases and J lost 1, with 3 bases in between.